This T cell receptor beta chain was documented in a study of T-cell memory formation after mild COVID-19. 5'RACE, which relied on constant-segment primers, yielded TCR alpha and TCR beta cDNA libraries carrying sample barcodes and UMIs. TCRdb analysed the 5' RACE reads with MiXCR anew, one entry per CDR3 protein. This repertoire shows roughly 300,000 distinct CDR3 sequences, less than 9.5% found once; its top ten account for roughly 22%. The CDR3 extends over 12 amino acids. V lost 3 bases and J 4 bases, leaving 4 bases between the germline ends. Germline V gene lookup returns CDR1 LNHNV and CDR2 YYDKDF (reference sequence).

The sample consisted of PBMCs or a T cell subset sorted from them (not recorded which). This clonotype originated in a man younger than 30 who had mild COVID-19 (a few samples of this study predate the infection). Cell type and time point are not known. The genes are TRBV15 and TRBJ2-1, with D unresolved. The CDR3 DNA sequence: TGTGCCACCAGCAGCGCTTACAATGAGCAGTTCTTC. This translates into CATSSAYNEQFF.